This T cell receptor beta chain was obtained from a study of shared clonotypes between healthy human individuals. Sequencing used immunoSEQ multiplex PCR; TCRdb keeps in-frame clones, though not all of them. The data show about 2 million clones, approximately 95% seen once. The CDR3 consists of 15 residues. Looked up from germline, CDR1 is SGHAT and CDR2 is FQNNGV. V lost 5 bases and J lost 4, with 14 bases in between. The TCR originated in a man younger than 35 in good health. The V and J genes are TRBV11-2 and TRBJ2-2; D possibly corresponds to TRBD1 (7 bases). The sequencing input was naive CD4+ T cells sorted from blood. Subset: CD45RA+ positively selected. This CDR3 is CASSLTGTGTGELFF. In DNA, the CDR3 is TGTGCCAGCAGCCTGACAGGGACTGGCACCGGGGAGCTGTTTTTT. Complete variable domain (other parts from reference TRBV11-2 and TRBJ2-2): EAGVAQSPRYKIIEKRQSVAFWCNPISGHATLYWYQQILGQGPKLLIQFQNNGVVDDSQLPKDRFSAERLKGVDSTLKIQPAKLEDSAVYLCASSLTGTGTGELFFGEGSRLTVL.